This TCR beta chain was recovered during a study of blood T cell repertoires in COVID-19. Across the whole study: The cDNA or gDNA used as material had been derived from T cells, B-cell-depleted T cells, or PBMCs.

Germline V gives CDR1 SGHTA, CDR2 FQGTGA. This CDR3 has 13 amino acids. The V gene end was trimmed by 6 bases and the J gene end by 4 bases; junction bases not matched to a gene: 4. Profiled with immunoSEQ multiplex PCR; TCRdb holds only in-frame clones, not every one. The sample lists 150,000 to 180,000 clones; roughly 83% were seen once. The chain has TRBV7-3 and TRBJ1-1; TRBD1 agrees at 8 bases. What was sequenced was peripheral blood. The sequence derives from a woman between 55 and 75 years old with acute or convalescent COVID-19. The CDR3 nucleotides read TGTGCCAGCAGTGAAGACAGGGGCACTGAAGCTTTCTTT. Translated: CASSEDRGTEAFF.